Below, 29 T cell receptor beta chains from the same sample are listed, as sequenced in a study of response to subunit inactivated influenza vaccine. From the RT-PCR reads, TCRdb called clonotypes with MiXCR, one entry per CDR3 protein. The sample yields more than 700,000 distinct CDR3 sequences, roughly 20% seen once. Sequencing used PBMCs from blood, obtained 5 to 6 days after vaccination. The receptor source for this set is a man aged 45 to 65 who received an inactivated influenza vaccine.

The V and J genes are TRBV7-2 and TRBJ2-5, with TRBD2 matching over 8 bases. Looked up from germline, CDR1 is SGHTA and CDR2 is FQGNSA. There are 16 residues in the CDR3. The J segment lost 4 bases and the V segment lost 3 bases, leaving 10 bases of the junction unmatched. DNA of the CDR3: TGTGCCAGCAGCTTGGGACCGGGACTAGAAGGAGAGACCCAGTACTTC. Translating gives CASSLGPGLEGETQYF. Full variable domain (outside the CDR3, taken from reference TRBV7-2 and TRBJ2-5): GAGVSQSPSNKVTEKGKDVELRCDPISGHTALYWYRQSLGQGLEFLIYFQGNSAPDKSGLPSDRFSAERTGGSVSTLTIQRTQQEDSAVYLCASSLGPGLEGETQYFGPGTRLLVL.

The chain employs TRBV5-1 and TRBJ2-3; 10 bases map to TRBD1. The CDR3 has 14 amino acids. Germline lookup yields CDR1 SGHRS and CDR2 YFSETQ. V was pared by 5 bases and J by 4 bases, with 4 bases of the junction left unmatched. The CDR3 protein is CASSNGQGADTQYF. CDR3 bases: TGCGCCAGCAGTAACGGACAGGGGGCAGATACGCAGTATTTT.

This clonotype came up a few times. The chain recombines TRBV6-2 or TRBV6-3 with TRBJ2-3; no clear D gene. The CDR3 has 12 amino acids. The germline CDR1 and CDR2 sequences are MNHEY and SVGEGT. V was clipped by 2 bases and J by 5 bases, with 5 bases between them. This CDR3 reads CASSYIGDTQYF. For the CDR3, the DNA is TGTGCCAGCAGTTACATTGGAGATACGCAGTATTTT.

This clonotype occurred a few times. The V and J genes are TRBV12-3 or TRBV12-4 and TRBJ2-4; possibly TRBD1 for D (5 bases). The CDR3 contains 15 residues. V was cut by 4 bases and J by 0 bases, with 10 bases left in between. The CDR3, as DNA: TGTGCCAGCAGTTCAGGGTCCCTAGCCAAAAACATTCAGTACTTC. Protein: CASSSGSLAKNIQYF.

The genes are TRBV28 and TRBJ2-7; TRBD1 aligns across 8 bases. Trimming cost V 8 bases and J 7 bases; bases outside gene matches: 13. The CDR3 sequence is 14 residues long. Germline assignment: CDR1 MDHEN and CDR2 SYDVKM. This chain's CDR3 is CASASGGGQEEQYF. The CDR3 DNA is TGTGCCAGCGCCTCAGGAGGGGGACAGGAAGAGCAGTACTTC.

In this sample, this clonotype turned up a few times. This rearrangement joins TRBV3-1 to TRBJ2-1; D is perhaps TRBD2 (6 bases). In germline, CDR1 is LGHDT, CDR2 YNNKEL (reference sequence). The CDR3 runs 16 residues. The ends were cut back, 3 bases at V and 6 bases at J, with 18 bases in the middle. CDR3 protein: CASSHSGLTSLNEQFF. The CDR3 bases are TGTGCCAGCAGCCATTCGGGACTGACATCCCTCAATGAGCAGTTCTTC.

This chain links TRBV7-9 with TRBJ2-3, with D possibly being TRBD1 (6 bases). Germline CDR1 reads SEHNR; CDR2 reads FQNEAQ (reference sequence). There are 15 residues in the CDR3. V was trimmed by 1 base and J by 2 bases, leaving 10 bases between them. In DNA form, the CDR3 reads TGTGCCAGCAGCTTAGATGGGGGCTACACAGATACGCAGTATTTT. Amino acids: CASSLDGGYTDTQYF.

This clonotype was recorded at least ten times. V is TRBV4-1 and J is TRBJ2-1; 15 bases agree with TRBD2. CDR1 is MGHRA, CDR2 YSYEKL, per germline. V lost 5 bases, J lost 9 bases, and 14 bases stayed unmatched. CDR3 length equals 18 residues. The CDR3, as DNA: TGCGCCAGCAGCTTAAGGTTGGGACTAGCGGGAGGTATAGGTGAGCAGTTCTTC. This encodes CASSLRLGLAGGIGEQFF.

The sample holds a few counts of this clonotype. V and J are TRBV4-1 and TRBJ2-1; either TRBD1 or TRBD2 may fit D (5 bases each). CDR3 length equals 15 residues. Trimming cost V 0 bases and J 6 bases, with 12 bases left between them. Germline CDR1 and CDR2: MGHRA and YSYEKL. CDR3 DNA sequence: TGCGCCAGCAGCCAAGATGGGGGTGGCTTCAATGAGCAGTTCTTC. Translating gives CASSQDGGGFNEQFF.

The chain recombines TRBV5-4 with TRBJ1-1, with TRBD1 as a possible D gene (6 bases). The CDR3 has 15 residues. With 4 bases removed from V and 5 bases from J, the gap between germline ends came to 18 bases. Germline V gene lookup returns CDR1 SGHNT and CDR2 YYREEE (reference sequence). The DNA for the CDR3 is TGTGCCAGCAGCCGACGGGACACCTCGTGGACTGAAGCTTTCTTT. Encoded protein: CASSRRDTSWTEAFF.

The chain has TRBV20-1 and TRBJ2-1; perhaps D is TRBD1 or TRBD2 (5 bases each). This CDR3 spans 12 amino acids. Trimming removed 3 bases at V and 10 bases at J, with 13 bases between. CDR1 is DFQATT and CDR2 is SNEGSKA in the germline V gene (reference sequence). CDR3 coding DNA: TGCAGTGCTAGCGACGGGGCACACGAGCAGTTCTTC. Protein sequence: CSASDGAHEQFF.

The sample holds a few counts of this clonotype. The rearrangement links TRBV29-1 to TRBJ2-4; D is ambiguous. The CDR3 is 13 residues long. V lost 3 bases and J 6 bases, leaving 12 bases between the germline ends. The germline V gene encodes CDR1 SQVTM and CDR2 ANQGSEA. CDR3 loop: CSVDEGWGNIQYF. The CDR3 DNA reads TGCAGCGTTGACGAAGGGTGGGGAAACATTCAGTACTTC.

J is TRBJ2-7 and V is TRBV20-1; TRBD2 matches 11 bases. This CDR3 has 15 amino acids. CDR1 is DFQATT and CDR2 is SNEGSKA in the germline V gene (reference sequence). V shed 5 bases and J 2 bases; nucleotides not matched to a gene: 8. The CDR3 sequence: CSAGTSGVNPYEQYF. The CDR3 nucleotides are TGCAGTGCTGGGACTAGCGGAGTCAATCCCTACGAGCAGTACTTC.

A few counts support this clonotype. The CDR3 sequence: CASSLNKRGAYEQYF. The CDR3 DNA is TGTGCCAGCAGCTTAAATAAACGTGGTGCCTACGAGCAGTACTTC. The chain joins TRBV7-8 to TRBJ2-7, with no clear D. Germline V CDR1 and CDR2: SGHVS, FQNEAQ. Trimming took 2 bases from V and 2 from J, leaving 13 bases between them. The CDR3 has 15 amino acids. Supplemented by reference TRBV7-8 and TRBJ2-7, the full variable domain reads GAGVSQSPRYKVAKRGQDVALRCDPISGHVSLFWYQQALGQGPEFLTYFQNEAQLDKSGLPSDRFFAERPEGSVSTLKIQRTQQEDSAVYLCASSLNKRGAYEQYFGPGTRLTVT.

The genes are TRBV12-3 or TRBV12-4 and TRBJ2-6; tentative D call: TRBD2 (5 bases). Trimming took off 5 bases at V and 4 bases at J, with 15 bases between the two ends. The CDR3 has 16 amino acids. In nucleotides, the CDR3 is TGTGCCAGCAGTCCCCTGGAGGCCCCGGGGGCCAACGTCCTGACTTTC. Protein product: CASSPLEAPGANVLTF.

The sample holds many counts of this clonotype. CDR3 nucleotides: TGCAGTGCGTCGGGCAGGGCGACTCAGCCCCAGCATTTT. Translating gives CSASGRATQPQHF. The V call is TRBV20-1, the J call TRBJ1-5; D is perhaps TRBD1 (5 bases). Germline V CDR1 and CDR2: DFQATT, SNEGSKA (reference sequence). V was trimmed by 6 bases and J by 6 bases, leaving 15 bases between them. This CDR3 has 13 residues.

The chain uses TRBV10-3 and TRBJ2-3; D call uncertain. Between the trimmed V and J ends, which lost 7 bases and 2 bases, there was a span of 10 bases. The CDR3 spans 13 residues. Germline lookup yields CDR1 ENHRY and CDR2 SYGVKD. The CDR3 DNA follows: TGTGCCATCAAAGGACCGGACACAGATACGCAGTATTTT. It yields the protein CAIKGPDTDTQYF.

The chain employs TRBV11-2 and TRBJ2-1, with 11 bases fitting TRBD2. CDR1 SGHAT and CDR2 FQNNGV come from the germline V gene. With 4 bases clipped from V and 10 bases from J, the junction kept 12 bases outside the gene matches. This CDR3 comprises 16 residues. DNA of the CDR3: TGTGCCAGCAGCTCCACTAGCGGGAGAGGGTATAGGGAGCAGTTCTTC. This gives the protein CASSSTSGRGYREQFF.

J is TRBJ1-1 and V is TRBV20-1; D unclear. The CDR3 is 12 amino acids. Germline loops: CDR1 DFQATT, CDR2 SNEGSKA (reference sequence). The CDR3, as DNA: TGCAGCACTGACACCACGAACACTGAAGCTTTCTTT. The encoded protein is CSTDTTNTEAFF.

A note on this clonotype: The junction departs from the called germline gene at one end, perhaps through a read error. This chain joins TRBV6-5 and TRBJ2-3; tentatively, D is TRBD1 (9 bases). The CDR3 totals 15 residues. Looked up from germline, CDR1 is MNHEY and CDR2 is SVGAGI. In nucleotides, the CDR3 is TGTGCCAGCAGTTACGTGGGACAGGGACTAGATACACAGTATTTT. This gives the protein CASSYVGQGLDTQYF.

The chain carries TRBV20-1 and TRBJ2-7; D perhaps matches TRBD1 (5 bases). Germline CDR1 reads DFQATT; CDR2 reads SNEGSKA (reference sequence). The CDR3 sequence is 15 residues long. Trimming removed 0 bases from V and 0 bases from J, with 12 bases in between. CDR3 nucleotides: TGCAGTGCTAGAGACCCAGGGAACAGCTCCTACGAGCAGTACTTC. Translating it yields CSARDPGNSSYEQYF.

This clonotype was counted between two and nine times. The chain has TRBV7-9 and TRBJ2-3; D ambiguous. Germline V gene sequence: CDR1 SEHNR, CDR2 FQNEAQ (reference sequence). The CDR3 covers 14 residues. The ends were cut back, 2 bases at V and 6 bases at J, with 12 bases in the middle. The DNA for the CDR3 is TGTGCCAGCAGCTTACTAGTCGAAAGGGATACGCAGTATTTT. Amino acid sequence: CASSLLVERDTQYF.

This clonotype was counted between two and nine times. The V call is TRBV20-1, the J call TRBJ2-1; maybe TRBD2 (5 bases). V gave up 1 base and J gave up 8 bases, with 12 bases separating them. The CDR3 extends over 13 amino acids. Germline CDR1 and CDR2: DFQATT and SNEGSKA (reference sequence). The CDR3 sequence is CSARAPFGDEQFF. CDR3 DNA sequence: TGCAGTGCTAGAGCCCCATTCGGGGATGAGCAGTTCTTC.

This chain links TRBV20-1 with TRBJ2-7; TRBD2 agrees at 12 bases. This CDR3 is 14 amino acids long. V was pared by 6 bases and J by 1 base, with 4 bases of the junction left unmatched. From germline, CDR1 is DFQATT and CDR2 SNEGSKA (reference sequence). The CDR3 loop is CSALLAGGSYEQYF. The CDR3 bases are TGCAGTGCCCTACTAGCGGGAGGATCCTACGAGCAGTACTTC.

The rearrangement uses TRBV3-1 and TRBJ1-1; possibly TRBD1 for D (5 bases). The CDR3 contains 14 residues. Germline V gives CDR1 LGHDT, CDR2 YNNKEL (reference sequence). With 2 bases removed from V and 12 bases from J, the gap between germline ends came to 19 bases. For the CDR3, the DNA is TGTGCCAGCAGCCAACAGGGCCGGTCGGTACAGACTTTCTTT. It translates to CASSQQGRSVQTFF.

The chain recombines TRBV24-1 with TRBJ2-7; tentative D call: TRBD1 (6 bases). Germline V CDR1 and CDR2: KGHDR, SFDVKD. The CDR3 is 14 amino acids. The germline V and J ends were trimmed by 8 bases and 2 bases, with 15 bases remaining between them. The CDR3 spells CATKVTGSPYEQYF. CDR3 nucleotide sequence: TGTGCCACCAAAGTCACAGGGAGTCCCTACGAGCAGTACTTC.

The V call is TRBV20-1, the J call TRBJ2-1; weak D call: TRBD1 (6 bases). Germline CDR1 DFQATT, CDR2 SNEGSKA (reference sequence). V was trimmed by 0 bases and J by 7 bases, leaving 22 bases between them. The CDR3 length is 17 residues. CDR3 sequence reads: CSARDASVYSGENEQFF. The CDR3 coding sequence is TGCAGTGCTAGAGATGCCTCTGTTTACTCAGGGGAAAATGAGCAGTTCTTC.

This chain joins TRBV20-1 and TRBJ1-5; D unresolved. Germline CDR1 and CDR2: DFQATT and SNEGSKA (reference sequence). V was pared by 3 bases and J by 6 bases, with 18 bases between. The CDR3 runs to 15 residues. CDR3 DNA sequence: TGCAGTGCTAGGGCCCTTGCGGTTTTCAGTCAGCCCCAGCATTTT. Translated, it gives CSARALAVFSQPQHF.

The gene calls are TRBV20-1 and TRBJ2-2; no clear D. CDR1 is DFQATT and CDR2 is SNEGSKA in the germline V gene (reference sequence). The CDR3 has 13 amino acids. V gave up 5 bases and J gave up 0 bases, with 7 bases separating them. The DNA for the CDR3 is TGCAGTGCTGGACGCGCGAACACCGGGGAGCTGTTTTTT. Its protein is CSAGRANTGELFF.